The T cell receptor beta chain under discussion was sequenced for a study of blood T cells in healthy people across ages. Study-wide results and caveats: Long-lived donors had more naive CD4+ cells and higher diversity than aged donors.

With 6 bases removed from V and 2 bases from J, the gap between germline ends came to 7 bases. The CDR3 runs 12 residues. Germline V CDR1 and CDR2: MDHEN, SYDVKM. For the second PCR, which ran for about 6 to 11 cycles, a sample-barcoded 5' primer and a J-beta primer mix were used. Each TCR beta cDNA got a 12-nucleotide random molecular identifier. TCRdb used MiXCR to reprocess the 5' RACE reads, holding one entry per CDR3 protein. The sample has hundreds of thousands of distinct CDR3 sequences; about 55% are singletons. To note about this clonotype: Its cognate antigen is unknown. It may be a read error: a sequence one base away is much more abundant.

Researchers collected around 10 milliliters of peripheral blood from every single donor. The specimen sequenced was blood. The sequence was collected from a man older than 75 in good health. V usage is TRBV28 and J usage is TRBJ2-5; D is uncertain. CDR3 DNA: TGTGCCAGCAGGTACACTCAAGAGACCCAGTACTTC. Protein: CASRYTQETQYF. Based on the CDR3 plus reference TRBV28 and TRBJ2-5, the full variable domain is DVKVTQSSRYLVKRTGEKVFLECVQDMDHENMFWYRQDPGLGLRLIYFSYDVKMKEKGDIPEGYSVSREKKERFSLILESASTNQTSMYLCASRYTQETQYFGPGTRLLVL.